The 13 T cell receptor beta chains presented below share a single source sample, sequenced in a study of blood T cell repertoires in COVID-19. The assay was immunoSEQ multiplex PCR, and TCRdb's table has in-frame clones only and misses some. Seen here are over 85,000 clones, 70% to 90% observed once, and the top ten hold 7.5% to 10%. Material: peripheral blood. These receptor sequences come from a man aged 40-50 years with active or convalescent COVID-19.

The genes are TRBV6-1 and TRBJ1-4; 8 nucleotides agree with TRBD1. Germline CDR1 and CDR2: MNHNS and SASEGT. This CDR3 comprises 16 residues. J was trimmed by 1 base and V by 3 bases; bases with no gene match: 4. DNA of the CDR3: TGTGCCAGCAGTGACAGACAGGGGATAACTAATGAAAAACTGTTTTTT. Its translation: CASSDRQGITNEKLFF.

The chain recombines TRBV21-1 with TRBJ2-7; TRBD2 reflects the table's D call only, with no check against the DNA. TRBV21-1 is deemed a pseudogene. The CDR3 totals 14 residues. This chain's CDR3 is CANSGTHSSYEQYF. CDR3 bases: TGTGCCAACTCCGGGACTCATAGCTCCTACGAGCAGTACTTC.

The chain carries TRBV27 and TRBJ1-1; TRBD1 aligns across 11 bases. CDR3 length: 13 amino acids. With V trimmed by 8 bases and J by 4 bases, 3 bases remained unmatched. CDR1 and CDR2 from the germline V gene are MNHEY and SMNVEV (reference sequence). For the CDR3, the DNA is TGTGCCAGCGGGACAGGGGGTGTCACTGAAGCTTTCTTT. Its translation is CASGTGGVTEAFF.

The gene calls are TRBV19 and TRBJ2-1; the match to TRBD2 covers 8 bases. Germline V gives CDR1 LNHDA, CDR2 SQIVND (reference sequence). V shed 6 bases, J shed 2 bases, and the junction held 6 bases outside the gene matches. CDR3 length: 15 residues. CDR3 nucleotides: TGTGCCAGTAGCCAAGCGGGGGTCCCCTACAATGAGCAGTTCTTC. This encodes CASSQAGVPYNEQFF. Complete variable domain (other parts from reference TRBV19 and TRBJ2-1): DGGITQSPKYLFRKEGQNVTLSCEQNLNHDAMYWYRQDPGQGLRLIYYSQIVNDFQKGDIAEGYSVSREKKESFPLTVTSAQKNPTAFYLCASSQAGVPYNEQFFGPGTRLTVL.

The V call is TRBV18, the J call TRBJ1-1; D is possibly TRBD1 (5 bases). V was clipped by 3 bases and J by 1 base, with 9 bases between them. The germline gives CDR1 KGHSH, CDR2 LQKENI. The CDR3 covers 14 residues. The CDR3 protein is CASSPLDRNTEAFF. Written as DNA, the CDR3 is TGTGCCAGCTCACCCTTAGACAGGAACACTGAAGCTTTCTTT.

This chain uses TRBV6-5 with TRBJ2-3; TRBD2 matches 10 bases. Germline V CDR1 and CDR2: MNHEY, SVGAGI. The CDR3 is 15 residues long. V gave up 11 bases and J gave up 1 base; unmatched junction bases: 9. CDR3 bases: TGTGCCGCAAAGCGGGGGGGGGCGGGCACAGATACGCAGTATTTT. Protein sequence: CAAKRGGAGTDTQYF.

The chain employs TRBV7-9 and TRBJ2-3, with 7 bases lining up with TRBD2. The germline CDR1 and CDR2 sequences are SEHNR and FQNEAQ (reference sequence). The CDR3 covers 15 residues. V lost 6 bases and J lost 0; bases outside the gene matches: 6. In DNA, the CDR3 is TGTGCCAGCAGTCACCCGACTAGCAGCACAGATACGCAGTATTTT. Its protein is CASSHPTSSTDTQYF.

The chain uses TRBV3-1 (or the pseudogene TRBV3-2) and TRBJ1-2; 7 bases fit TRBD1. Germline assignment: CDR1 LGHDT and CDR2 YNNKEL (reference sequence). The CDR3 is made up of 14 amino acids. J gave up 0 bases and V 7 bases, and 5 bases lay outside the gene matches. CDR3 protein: CASTQGGSNYGYTF. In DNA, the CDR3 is TGTGCCAGCACCCAGGGGGGATCTAACTATGGCTACACCTTC.

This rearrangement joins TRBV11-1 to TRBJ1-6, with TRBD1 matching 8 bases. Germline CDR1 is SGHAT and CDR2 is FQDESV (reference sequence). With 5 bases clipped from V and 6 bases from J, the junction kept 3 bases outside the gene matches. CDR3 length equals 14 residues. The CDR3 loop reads CASSNRGFNSPLHF. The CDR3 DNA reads TGTGCCAGCAGCAACAGGGGGTTTAATTCACCCCTCCACTTT.

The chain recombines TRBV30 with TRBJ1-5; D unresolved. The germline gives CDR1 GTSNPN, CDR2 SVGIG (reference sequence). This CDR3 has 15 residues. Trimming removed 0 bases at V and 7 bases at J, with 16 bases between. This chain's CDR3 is CAWSVNLPGRQPQHF. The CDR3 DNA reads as TGTGCCTGGAGTGTAAACCTTCCCGGGAGGCAGCCCCAGCATTTT.

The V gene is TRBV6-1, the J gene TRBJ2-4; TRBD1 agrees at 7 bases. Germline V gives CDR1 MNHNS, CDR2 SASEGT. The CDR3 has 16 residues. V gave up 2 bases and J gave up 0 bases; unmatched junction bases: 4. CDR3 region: CASSEQTGIAKNIQYF. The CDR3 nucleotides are TGTGCCAGCAGTGAACAGACAGGGATAGCCAAAAACATTCAGTACTTC.

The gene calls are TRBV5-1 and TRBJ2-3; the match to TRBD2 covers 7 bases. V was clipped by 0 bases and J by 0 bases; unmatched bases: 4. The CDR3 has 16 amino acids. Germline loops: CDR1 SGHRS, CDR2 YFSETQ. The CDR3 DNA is TGCGCCAGCAGCTTGGGGGACTATCCTAGCACAGATACGCAGTATTTT. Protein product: CASSLGDYPSTDTQYF.

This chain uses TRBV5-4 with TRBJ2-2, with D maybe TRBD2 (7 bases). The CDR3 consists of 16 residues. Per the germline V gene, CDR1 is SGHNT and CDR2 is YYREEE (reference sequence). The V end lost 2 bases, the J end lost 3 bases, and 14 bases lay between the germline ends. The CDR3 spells CASSFRAGAHTGELFF. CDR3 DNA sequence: TGTGCCAGCAGCTTTCGCGCGGGGGCCCACACCGGGGAGCTGTTTTTT.